This T cell receptor (beta chain) is from a study of blood T cell repertoires in COVID-19. This table comes from immunoSEQ multiplex PCR, and its TCRdb copy is limited to in-frame clones, with some not included. This table holds 150,000 to 190,000 clones, 76% found once. V lost 4 bases and J lost 3, with 11 bases in between. This CDR3 contains 14 residues. From germline, CDR1 is LGHDT and CDR2 YNNKEL (reference sequence). Sample: peripheral blood. This receptor was identified in a woman older than 75 with acute or convalescent COVID-19. The V gene is TRBV3-1 (or the pseudogene TRBV3-2), the J gene TRBJ2-3; D is possibly TRBD2 (6 bases). The CDR3 DNA reads TGTGCCAGCAGCCTCGGTGGGGGGACAGATACGCAGTATTTT. It is translated as CASSLGGGTDTQYF.